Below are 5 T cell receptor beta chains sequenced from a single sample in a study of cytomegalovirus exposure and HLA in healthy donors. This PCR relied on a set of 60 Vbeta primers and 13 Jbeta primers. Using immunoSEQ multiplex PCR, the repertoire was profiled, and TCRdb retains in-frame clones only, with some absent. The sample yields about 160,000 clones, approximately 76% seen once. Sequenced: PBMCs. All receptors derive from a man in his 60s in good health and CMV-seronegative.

This CDR3 is CASSSGQSNEKLFF. The CDR3 coding sequence is TGTGCCAGCAGCTCAGGACAGTCTAATGAAAAACTGTTTTTT. J is TRBJ1-4 and V is TRBV7-2; the D gene is possibly TRBD1 (6 bases). The germline CDR1 and CDR2 sequences are SGHTA and FQGNSA. This CDR3 contains 14 residues. Trimming stripped 4 bases from V and 3 bases from J, with 9 bases between. The entire variable domain, with the rest obtained from reference TRBV7-2 and TRBJ1-4, is as follows: GAGVSQSPSNKVTEKGKDVELRCDPISGHTALYWYRQSLGQGLEFLIYFQGNSAPDKSGLPSDRFSAERTGGSVSTLTIQRTQQEDSAVYLCASSSGQSNEKLFFGSGTQLSVL.

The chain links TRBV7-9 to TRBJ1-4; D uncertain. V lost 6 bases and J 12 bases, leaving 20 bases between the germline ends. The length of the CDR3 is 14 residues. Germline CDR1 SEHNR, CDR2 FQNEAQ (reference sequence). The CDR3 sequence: CASRGSVREEELFF. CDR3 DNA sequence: TGTGCCAGCAGGGGATCGGTCCGGGAAGAGGAACTGTTTTTT.

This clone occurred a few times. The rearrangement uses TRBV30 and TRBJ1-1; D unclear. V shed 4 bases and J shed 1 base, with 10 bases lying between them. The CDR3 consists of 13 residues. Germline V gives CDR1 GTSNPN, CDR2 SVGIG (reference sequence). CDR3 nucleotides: TGTGCCTGGACCAGGCACCCGAACACTGAAGCTTTCTTT. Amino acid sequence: CAWTRHPNTEAFF.

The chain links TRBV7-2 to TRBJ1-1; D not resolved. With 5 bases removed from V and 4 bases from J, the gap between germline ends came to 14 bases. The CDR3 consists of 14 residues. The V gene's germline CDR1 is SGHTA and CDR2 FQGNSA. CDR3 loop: CASSPDKASTEAFF. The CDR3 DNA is TGTGCCAGCAGCCCGGATAAAGCGTCCACTGAAGCTTTCTTT.

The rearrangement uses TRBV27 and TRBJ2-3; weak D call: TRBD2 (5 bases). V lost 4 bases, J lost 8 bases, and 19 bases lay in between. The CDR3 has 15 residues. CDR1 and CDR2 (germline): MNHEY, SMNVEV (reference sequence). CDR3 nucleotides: TGTGCCAGCAGTTACCGGGAACGCCCCTTGAGTACGCAGTATTTT. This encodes CASSYRERPLSTQYF.